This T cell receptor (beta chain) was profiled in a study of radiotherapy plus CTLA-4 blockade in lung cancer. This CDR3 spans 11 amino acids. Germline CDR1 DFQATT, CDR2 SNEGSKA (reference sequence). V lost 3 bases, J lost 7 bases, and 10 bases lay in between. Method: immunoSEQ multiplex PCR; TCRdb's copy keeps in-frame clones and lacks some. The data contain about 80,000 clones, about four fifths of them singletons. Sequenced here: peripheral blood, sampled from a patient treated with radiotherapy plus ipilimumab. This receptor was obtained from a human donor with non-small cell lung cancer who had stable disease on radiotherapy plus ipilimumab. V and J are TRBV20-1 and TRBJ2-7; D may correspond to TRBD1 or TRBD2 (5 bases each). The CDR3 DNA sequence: TGCAGTGCTAGTCAGGGAGTTGAGCAGTACTTC. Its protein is CSASQGVEQYF.